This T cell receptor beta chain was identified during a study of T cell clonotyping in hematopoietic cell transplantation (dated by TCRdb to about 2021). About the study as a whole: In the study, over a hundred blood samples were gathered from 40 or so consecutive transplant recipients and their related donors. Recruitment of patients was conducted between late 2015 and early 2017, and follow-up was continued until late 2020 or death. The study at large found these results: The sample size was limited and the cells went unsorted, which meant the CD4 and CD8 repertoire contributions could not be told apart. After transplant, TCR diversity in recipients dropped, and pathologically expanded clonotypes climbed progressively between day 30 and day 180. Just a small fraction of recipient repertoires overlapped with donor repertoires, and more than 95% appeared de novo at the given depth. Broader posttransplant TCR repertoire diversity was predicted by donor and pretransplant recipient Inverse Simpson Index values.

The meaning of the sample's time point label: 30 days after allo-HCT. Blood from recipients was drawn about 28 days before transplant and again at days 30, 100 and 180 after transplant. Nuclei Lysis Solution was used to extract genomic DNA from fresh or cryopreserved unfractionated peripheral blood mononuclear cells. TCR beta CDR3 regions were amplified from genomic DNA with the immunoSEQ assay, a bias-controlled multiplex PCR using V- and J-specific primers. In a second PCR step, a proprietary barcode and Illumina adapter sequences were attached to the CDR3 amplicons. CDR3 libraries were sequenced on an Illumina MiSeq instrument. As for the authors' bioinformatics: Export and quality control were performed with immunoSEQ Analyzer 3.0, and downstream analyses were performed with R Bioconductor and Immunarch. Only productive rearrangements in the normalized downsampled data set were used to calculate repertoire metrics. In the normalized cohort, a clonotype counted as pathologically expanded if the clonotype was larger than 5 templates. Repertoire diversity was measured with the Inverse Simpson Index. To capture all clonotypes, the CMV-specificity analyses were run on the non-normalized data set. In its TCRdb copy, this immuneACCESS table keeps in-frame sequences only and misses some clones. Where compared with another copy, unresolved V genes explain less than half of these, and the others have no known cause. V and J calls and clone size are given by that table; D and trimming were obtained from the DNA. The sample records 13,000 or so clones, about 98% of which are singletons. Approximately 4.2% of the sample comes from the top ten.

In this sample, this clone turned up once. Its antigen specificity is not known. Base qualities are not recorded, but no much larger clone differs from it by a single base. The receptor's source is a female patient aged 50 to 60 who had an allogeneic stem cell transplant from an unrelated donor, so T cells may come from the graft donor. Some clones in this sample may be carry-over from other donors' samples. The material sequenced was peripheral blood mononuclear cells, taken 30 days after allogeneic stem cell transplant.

Here is the DNA: TGTGCCAGCAGTTTATTCCGCAGGCAACTTAATCAGCCCCAGCATTTT. Its translation is CASSLFRRQLNQPQHF. The sequence is built from TRBV28 and TRBJ1-5, with the D gene uncertain. The germline V gene provides CDR1 MDHEN and CDR2 SYDVKM. Measured from the cysteine to the phenylalanine, the CDR3 is 16 residues long. The entry retains the CDR3 DNA only, 48 bases that are in frame from base 1. Trimming takes 1 base from V and 4 bases from J, and the germline ends sit 14 bases apart.